This T cell receptor (beta chain) was sequenced during a study of OX40 agonist ivuxolimab in advanced cancers. In the study overall: Earlier treatment with anti-PD-1, anti-PD-L1 or anti-CTLA-4 was permitted, and under 50% had received some.

Libraries were prepared by immunoSEQ multiplex PCR; TCRdb keeps only in-frame clonotypes and omits some of them. This table holds under 85,000 clones, approximately 95% found once. The CDR3 is made up of 17 amino acids. CDR1 LNHDA and CDR2 SQIVND come from the germline V gene (reference sequence). J gave up 4 bases and V 1 base, and 8 bases lay outside the gene matches. Blood sampling took place at baseline, cycle 4 day 1, and cycle 7 day 1. The sample consisted of CD4+ or CD8+ T cells sorted from blood, taken in a trial of the OX40 agonist ivuxolimab. V gene TRBV19 combines with J gene TRBJ2-2, with 8 bases fitting TRBD2. The sequence was obtained from an adult with an advanced solid tumor such as melanoma, head and neck, liver or kidney cancer. Here the CDR3 reads CASSIGPQRESTGELFF. The CDR3 DNA sequence: TGTGCCAGTAGTATAGGGCCCCAGCGGGAGAGCACCGGGGAGCTGTTTTTT. Together with reference TRBV19 and TRBJ2-2, the CDR3 gives the full variable domain: DGGITQSPKYLFRKEGQNVTLSCEQNLNHDAMYWYRQDPGQGLRLIYYSQIVNDFQKGDIAEGYSVSREKKESFPLTVTSAQKNPTAFYLCASSIGPQRESTGELFFGEGSRLTVL.